This is a list of T cell receptor beta chains from one sample in a study of T cell responses to AZD1222 COVID-19 vaccine. Assay: immunoSEQ multiplex PCR; the TCRdb copy retains only in-frame clones and omits some. The sample has approximately 110,000 clones; 70% to 90% are singletons. This specimen was peripheral blood, taken on day 0 of AZD1222 vaccination. These receptors originate from an adult in good health. CDR3s include the opening cysteine and the closing phenylalanine or tryptophan. Fields, in order: clone size, J gene, D gene, V gene, CDR3 DNA, CDR3 protein. The D gene is left open where the match is weak. Expanded clones are given a class, and other clones once, few, many or no size at all.

NA | TRBJ1-3 | NA | TRBV6-5 | TGTGCCAGCAGTCCGGGCCACAGCTCTGGAAACACCATATATTTT | CASSPGHSSGNTIYF
NA | TRBJ2-3 | NA | TRBV11-2 | TGTGCCAGCAGCCCTAGGTGGGCAGATACGCAGTATTTT | CASSPRWADTQYF
NA | TRBJ2-7 | NA | TRBV11-2 | TGTGCCAGCACCCTAGGAGAAGGCTCCTCAGGCGAGCAGTACTTC | CASTLGEGSSGEQYF
NA | TRBJ2-1 | TRBD2 | TRBV28 | TGTGCCAGCGGGAGGGCCCGAGAGCAGTTCTTC | CASGRAREQFF
NA | TRBJ1-1 | NA | TRBV9 | TGTGCCAGCAGCCCCCACCTGGGGGCATTGGGCACTGAAGCTTTCTTT | CASSPHLGALGTEAFF
NA | TRBJ1-4 | NA | TRBV12-3/TRBV12-4 | TGTGCCACCCAAGGCCAGTCTAATGAAAAACTGTTTTTT | CATQGQSNEKLFF
NA | TRBJ2-3 | NA | TRBV4-2 | TGTGCCAGCAGCCAAGTAAGGGGGGGGCCCTTCACAGATACGCAGTATTTT | CASSQVRGGPFTDTQYF
once | TRBJ1-1 | NA | TRBV29-1 | TGCAGCGTTGCGGAACAAGTGAACACTGAAGCTTTCTTT | CSVAEQVNTEAFF
NA | TRBJ2-2 | NA | TRBV14 | TGTGCCAGCAGCCAAGTCACTAGCAGAAACACCGGGGAGCTGTTTTTT | CASSQVTSRNTGELFF
NA | TRBJ2-2 | TRBD2 | TRBV9 | TGTGCCAGCAGCGTAGGAGGCGGGGGAACCGGGGAGCTGTTTTTT | CASSVGGGGTGELFF
NA | TRBJ1-6 | NA | TRBV5-1 | TGCGCCAGCAGCTTGGATCCAGGGGTAAATAATTCACCCCTCCACTTT | CASSLDPGVNNSPLHF
NA | TRBJ1-1 | NA | TRBV7-9 | TGTGCCAGCAGCTTAGCGCAGATACTGAACACTGAAGCTTTCTTT | CASSLAQILNTEAFF
NA | TRBJ2-7 | TRBD2 | TRBV10-1 | TGCGCCACCTCGGGGGGATACGAGCAGTACTTC | CATSGGYEQYF
NA | TRBJ1-1 | NA | TRBV6-5 | TGTGCCAGCAGTTACTCCCACTTGAACACTGAAGCTTTCTTT | CASSYSHLNTEAFF
NA | TRBJ2-5 | NA | TRBV21-1 | TGTGCCAGCAGCCACAAGGGCGCACGGGAGACCCAGTACTTC | CASSHKGARETQYF
NA | TRBJ2-1 | NA | TRBV7-7 | TGTGCTAGCAGCTTAGGGCAGGCGTCCTACAATGAGCAGTTCTTC | CASSLGQASYNEQFF
NA | TRBJ1-6 | TRBD1 | TRBV2 | TGTGCCAGCAGGACTACAGGGGTTACCTATAATTCACCCCTCCACTTT | CASRTTGVTYNSPLHF
NA | TRBJ2-7 | TRBD1 | TRBV19 | TGTGCCAGTAGTGGTAGGGGACAGGGGTTCCCCCCGAACTACGAGCAGTACTTC | CASSGRGQGFPPNYEQYF
NA | TRBJ2-7 | NA | TRBV18 | TGTGCCAGCTCACCACCGGTCACCCGGTACGAGCAGTACTTC | CASSPPVTRYEQYF
NA | TRBJ1-1 | TRBD1 | TRBV5-1 | TGCGCCAGCACCAACGGACAGGTAATCACGAACACTGAAGCTTTCTTT | CASTNGQVITNTEAFF
NA | TRBJ2-7 | TRBD1 | TRBV6-5 | TGTGCCAGCACCAGACAGGGGAACTACGAGCAGTACTTC | CASTRQGNYEQYF
NA | TRBJ1-6 | NA | TRBV27 | TGTGCCAGCAGCCAGGGGTTTAATTCACCCCTCCACTTT | CASSQGFNSPLHF
once | TRBJ1-4 | TRBD1 | TRBV19 | TGTGCCAGTAGTGCCCGACAGGGATTTGCAACTAATGAAAAACTGTTTTTT | CASSARQGFATNEKLFF
few | TRBJ1-4 | NA | TRBV5-1 | TGCGCCAGCAGCTTGGGACAGGTCGGGGAAAAACTGTTTTTT | CASSLGQVGEKLFF
few | TRBJ1-6 | NA | TRBV5-1 | TGCGCCAGCAGCGACTATCAGAATTCACCCCTCCACTTT | CASSDYQNSPLHF
few | TRBJ2-3 | NA | TRBV29-1 | TGCAGCGGCGTCAGCGGAAGCACAGATACGCAGTATTTT | CSGVSGSTDTQYF
NA | TRBJ2-1 | TRBD2 | TRBV4-3 | TGCGCCAGCAGCCAAGGGGTAGCGGGCGATTACAATGAGCAGTTCTTC | CASSQGVAGDYNEQFF
NA | TRBJ1-2 | NA | TRBV5-4 | TGTGCCAGCAGCTTGGGGAGCAATAACTATGGCTACACCTTC | CASSLGSNNYGYTF
NA | TRBJ1-6 | NA | TRBV4-1 | TGCGCCAGCCTACGCCTTCCAGGGAATGGAGAATCACCCCTCCACTTT | CASLRLPGNGESPLHF
NA | TRBJ1-5 | NA | TRBV7-8 | TGTGCCAGCAGCTTAGTGGGGGGCGCAGGTCAGCCCCAGCATTTT | CASSLVGGAGQPQHF
NA | TRBJ2-3 | TRBD1 | TRBV6-5 | TGTGCCAGCACCCCGCAAGGACAGGGTGCAGATACGCAGTATTTT | CASTPQGQGADTQYF
NA | TRBJ2-2 | NA | TRBV9 | TGTGCCAGCAGTCGTGGCGGAGCCGGGGAGCTGTTTTTT | CASSRGGAGELFF
NA | TRBJ2-3 | NA | TRBV5-6 | TGTGCCAGCAGCTTGGGGGACGGTACGCAGTATTTT | CASSLGDGTQYF